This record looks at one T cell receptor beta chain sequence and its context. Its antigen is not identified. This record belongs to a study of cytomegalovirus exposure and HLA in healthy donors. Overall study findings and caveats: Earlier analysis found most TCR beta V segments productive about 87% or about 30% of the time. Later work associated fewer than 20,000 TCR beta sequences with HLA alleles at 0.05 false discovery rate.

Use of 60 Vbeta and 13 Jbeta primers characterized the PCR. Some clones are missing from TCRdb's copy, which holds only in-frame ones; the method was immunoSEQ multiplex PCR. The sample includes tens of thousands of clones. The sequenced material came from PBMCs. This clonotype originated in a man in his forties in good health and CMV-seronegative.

DNA for the CDR3: TGTGCCACTGAAGACAGGGAGGACTATGGCTACACCTTC. Its protein product is CATEDREDYGYTF. The gene calls are TRBV19 and TRBJ1-2; TRBD1 agrees at 7 bases. Looked up from germline, CDR1 is LNHDA and CDR2 is SQIVND (reference sequence). With 10 bases clipped from V and 3 bases from J, the junction kept 8 bases outside the gene matches. The CDR3 is 13 amino acids.